The clone carrying this T cell receptor (beta chain) was observed a handful of times. Its antigen is not identified. This sample was taken from a study of T cells after yellow fever vaccination. Study background: Low-cell-number fractions underwent preparation using SMART-Seq v4 Ultra Low Input.

Study outcomes and limitations: The booster response re-showed most primary clones: around 96% CD4, approximately 90% CD8. The secondary response was weaker but peaked faster, day 5 versus 15.

The V gene lost 0 bases and the J gene lost 4 bases, with 9 bases spanning the gap. This CDR3 contains 14 residues. Germline values: CDR1 SGHRS, CDR2 YFSETQ. They built TCR cDNA with 5'RACE template switching, a step that put in a universal primer site and UMIs. Each CDR3 protein gets one entry after TCRdb re-called the 5' RACE reads with MiXCR. The sample contains 450,000 to 600,000 distinct CDR3 sequences, about a sixth of which appear only once. The V call is TRBV5-1, the J call TRBJ2-3; D is unclear. Sequencing was performed on PBMCs, taken 5 days after the first yellow fever vaccination. This receptor was identified in a man aged 18 to 29 who received the YFV17D yellow fever vaccine. DNA of the CDR3: TGCGCCAGCAGCTTGGTACCAGGCTCAGATACGCAGTATTTT. As protein: CASSLVPGSDTQYF.